This entry describes one T cell receptor beta chain. These data are taken from a study of T cells in Graves' hyperthyroidism and ophthalmopathy. Amplified regions were TCR beta CDR3 sequences from RNA transcripts. First-round RT-PCR with HTBI primers amplified the TCR CDR3 region. From the multiplex PCR reads, TCRdb called clonotypes with MiXCR, one entry per CDR3 protein. The data show approximately 870,000 distinct CDR3 sequences, with about 38% seen just once and approximately 8.7% held by the top ten. CDR3 length: 14 amino acids. Germline lookup yields CDR1 SGDLS and CDR2 YYNGEE. Trimming took 7 bases from V and 5 from J, leaving 19 bases between them.

This clonotype was sampled from a man in his late teens or twenties with Graves' hyperthyroidism. The rearrangement uses TRBV9 and TRBJ2-7; D call uncertain. Sequencing used blood. The CDR3 protein is CASSPMASHDEQYF. DNA of the CDR3: TGTGCCAGCTCACCCATGGCCAGCCACGACGAGCAGTACTTC. The full variable domain, completed using reference TRBV9 and TRBJ2-7, is DSGVTQTPKHLITATGQRVTLRCSPRSGDLSVYWYQQSLDQGLQFLIQYYNGEERAKGNILERFSAQQFPDLHSELNLSSLELGDSALYFCASSPMASHDEQYFGPGTRLTVT.